This T cell receptor beta chain stems from a study of blood T cells in healthy people across ages. In each sample, at least 6.5 million PBMCs were isolated. On this clonotype: One end of the junction does not line up with germline, which may come from a read error.

Combining a sample-barcoded 5' primer with a J-beta primer mix, a second PCR ran for about 7 to 12 cycles. Each CDR3 protein is one row after TCRdb ran MiXCR on the 5' RACE reads. In the table there are over 600,000 distinct CDR3 sequences, over 40% of which are singletons. Sample: blood. This receptor was taken from an elderly man in good health.

The CDR3 sequence: CAGSLDSGVYGYTF. As DNA, the CDR3 is TGTGCCGGCAGTTTGGACAGTGGGGTCTATGGCTACACCTTC. This rearrangement joins TRBV27 to TRBJ1-2; TRBD1 might be the D (6 bases). The CDR3 extends over 14 amino acids. In germline, CDR1 is MNHEY, CDR2 SMNVEV (reference sequence).